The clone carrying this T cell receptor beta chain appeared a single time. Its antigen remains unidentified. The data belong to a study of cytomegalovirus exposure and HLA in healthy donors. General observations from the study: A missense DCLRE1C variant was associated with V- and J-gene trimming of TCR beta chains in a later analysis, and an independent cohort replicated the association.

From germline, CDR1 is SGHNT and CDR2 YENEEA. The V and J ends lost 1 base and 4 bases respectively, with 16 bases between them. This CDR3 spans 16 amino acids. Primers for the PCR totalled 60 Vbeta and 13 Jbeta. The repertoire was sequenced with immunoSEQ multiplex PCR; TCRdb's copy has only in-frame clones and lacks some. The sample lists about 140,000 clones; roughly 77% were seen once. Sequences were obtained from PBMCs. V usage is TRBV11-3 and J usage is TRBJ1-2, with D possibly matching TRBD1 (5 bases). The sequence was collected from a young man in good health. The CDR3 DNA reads TGTGCCAGCAGCTTAGTAATGGCAGGGAATGCCTATGGCTACACCTTC. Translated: CASSLVMAGNAYGYTF.